This TCR beta chain is from a study of T cell repertoires in cytomegalovirus infection. Between the trimmed V and J ends, which lost 6 bases and 3 bases, there was a span of 12 bases. The CDR3 consists of 13 residues. This clonotype was seen repeatedly, ten times or more. Its cognate antigen is unknown. Via MiXCR, TCRdb re-called the reads, giving one row per CDR3 protein. The top ten clones hold approximately 19% of a sample with roughly 280,000 distinct CDR3 sequences, about 20% of them seen once. This sequence joins TRBV12-3 or TRBV12-4 and TRBJ2-7; D is ambiguous. This receptor was identified in a human donor in good health (CMV status not recorded). Some clones in this sample may be carry-over from other donors' samples. Sequenced here: cultured PBMCs, sampled from culture after CMV antigen stimulation. CDR3 in DNA: TGTGCCAGCAGCCCTTTTGGAAACTACGAGCAGTACTTC. It yields the protein CASSPFGNYEQYF.